Listed here are 20 T cell receptor beta chains from one sample, sequenced in a study of cytomegalovirus exposure and HLA in healthy donors. PCR primers comprised 60 Vbeta and 13 Jbeta primers. Method: immunoSEQ multiplex PCR; TCRdb's copy keeps in-frame clones and lacks some. The repertoire has 100,000 to 150,000 clones, around 75% of them found once; the top ten carry 3% to 3.5%. Sequenced input: PBMCs. These receptors were collected from a woman between 45 and 60 years old in good health and CMV-seronegative.

The chain recombines TRBV6-5 with TRBJ1-1; D gene uncertain. The CDR3 is 14 amino acids. V lost 8 bases and J 7 bases, leaving 20 bases between the germline ends. The germline CDR1 and CDR2 sequences are MNHEY and SVGAGI. This CDR3 reads CASASLGGMIEAFF. CDR3 bases: TGTGCCAGCGCCTCTTTGGGAGGGATGATTGAAGCTTTCTTT.

This clone was counted a few times. The V and J genes are TRBV28 and TRBJ1-5; the D is unclear. Germline V gives CDR1 MDHEN, CDR2 SYDVKM. V was pared by 1 base and J by 3 bases, with 7 bases between. This CDR3 has 14 residues. The CDR3 loop reads CASSLSRNNQPQHF. In nucleotides, the CDR3 is TGTGCCAGCAGTTTATCGCGGAACAATCAGCCCCAGCATTTT.

The V call is TRBV19, the J call TRBJ2-7, with TRBD1 matching over 7 bases. Unmatched junction bases numbered 1, after V lost 4 bases and J lost 4 bases. Germline-derived CDR1 and CDR2 are LNHDA and SQIVND (reference sequence). The CDR3 length is 12 residues. CDR3 residues: CASSTQGYEQYF. The DNA of the CDR3 is TGTGCCAGTAGTACACAGGGGTACGAGCAGTACTTC. Complete variable domain (other parts from reference TRBV19 and TRBJ2-7): DGGITQSPKYLFRKEGQNVTLSCEQNLNHDAMYWYRQDPGQGLRLIYYSQIVNDFQKGDIAEGYSVSREKKESFPLTVTSAQKNPTAFYLCASSTQGYEQYFGPGTRLTVT.

The rearrangement joins TRBV30 to TRBJ1-1, with 10 bases identical to TRBD1. The CDR3 length is 14 residues. Germline-derived CDR1 and CDR2 are GTSNPN and SVGIG (reference sequence). Trimming removed 5 bases from V and 3 bases from J; junction bases left unmatched: 6. The CDR3 loop reads CAWGLGQGHTEAFF. The DNA of the CDR3 is TGTGCCTGGGGCTTGGGACAGGGGCACACTGAAGCTTTCTTT.

The rearrangement uses TRBV5-5 and TRBJ1-1, with 7 bases fitting TRBD1. The length of the CDR3 is 15 residues. J lost 1 base, V lost 4 bases, and 7 bases had no gene match. Germline CDR1 SGHKS, CDR2 YYEKEE (reference sequence). CDR3 nucleotides: TGTGCCAGCAGCCTTACTGACAGGGAGAACACTGAAGCTTTCTTT. It translates to CASSLTDRENTEAFF.

The V call is TRBV9, the J call TRBJ1-2; D gene uncertain. Trimming removed 3 bases at V and 8 bases at J, with 5 bases between. The germline V gene has CDR1 SGDLS and CDR2 YYNGEE. This CDR3 contains 10 residues. DNA for the CDR3: TGTGCCAGCAGCGGCGGGGGCTACACCTTC. Protein: CASSGGGYTF.

The chain uses TRBV7-2 and TRBJ1-6; D is possibly TRBD1 (5 bases). The CDR3 contains 15 residues. Germline lookup yields CDR1 SGHTA and CDR2 FQGNSA. V shed 1 base and J shed 6 bases, with 10 bases lying between them. Here the CDR3 DNA reads TGTGCCAGCAGCTTAGACGCGGGGACTAATTCACCCCTCCACTTT. Its translation is CASSLDAGTNSPLHF.

This clone was found a few times. The chain links TRBV5-1 to TRBJ2-1, with D possibly TRBD2 on 6 matching bases. This CDR3 has 16 residues. Between the trimmed V and J ends, which lost 2 bases and 4 bases, there was a span of 16 bases. Germline V gene sequence: CDR1 SGHRS, CDR2 YFSETQ. DNA of the CDR3: TGCGCCAGCAGCTTAGGGCCCGGGAGTGCGTACAATGAGCAGTTCTTC. This encodes CASSLGPGSAYNEQFF.

CDR3 nucleotides: TGTGCCAGCAGTTTTGAAACTAGCGGTTACAATGAGCAGTTCTTC. This encodes CASSFETSGYNEQFF. The chain couples TRBV27 to TRBJ2-1; 8 bases are shared with TRBD2. Germline loops: CDR1 MNHEY, CDR2 SMNVEV (reference sequence). Trimming cost V 3 bases and J 4 bases; bases outside gene matches: 5. The CDR3 loop spans 15 amino acids.

The rearrangement uses TRBV9 and TRBJ2-1; possibly TRBD2 for D (5 bases). Germline V gene sequence: CDR1 SGDLS, CDR2 YYNGEE. The CDR3 consists of 15 residues. V lost 3 bases and J 2 bases, leaving 12 bases between the germline ends. The CDR3 coding sequence is TGTGCCAGCAGCGAATACGGACTTACCTACAATGAGCAGTTCTTC. It specifies CASSEYGLTYNEQFF.

V gene TRBV5-1 combines with J gene TRBJ1-2; 9 positions agree with TRBD1. The length of the CDR3 is 13 residues. The ends lost 4 bases at V and 8 bases at J; junction bases unmatched: 6. CDR1 and CDR2 (germline): SGHRS, YFSETQ. The CDR3 region has the DNA TGCGCCAGCAGCCCTGGGACAGGGTTCGGCTACACCTTC. Translation: CASSPGTGFGYTF.

The CDR3 protein is CASSFQDRGHGGYTF. CDR3 DNA sequence: TGTGCCAGCAGTTTTCAGGACAGGGGGCATGGTGGCTACACCTTC. The chain is built from TRBV6-5 and TRBJ1-2, with TRBD1 matching over 11 bases. The CDR3 has 15 residues. Germline V gene data show CDR1 as MNHEY and CDR2 as SVGAGI. V trimming: 4 bases; J trimming: 7 bases; junction bases outside the gene matches: 8.

A note on this clone: Other DNA sequences in the sample encode the same CDR3. This chain connects TRBV28 to TRBJ2-7; maybe TRBD1 (6 bases). The V gene's germline CDR1 is MDHEN and CDR2 SYDVKM. V lost 4 bases, J lost 2 bases, and 12 bases lay in between. The CDR3 is 14 amino acids. CDR3 residues: CASSSGTPTYEQYF. DNA for the CDR3: TGTGCCAGCAGTTCCGGGACACCCACCTACGAGCAGTACTTC.

This clone has a handful of counts. The J gene is TRBJ2-7, the V gene TRBV7-9; a weak D match, TRBD2 (8 bases). The CDR3 totals 15 residues. V was shortened by 5 bases and J by 0 bases, with 14 bases between the two germline ends. Germline loops: CDR1 SEHNR, CDR2 FQNEAQ (reference sequence). CDR3 region: CASSVSGDSSYEQYF. The CDR3 region has the DNA TGTGCCAGCAGCGTTAGCGGGGACAGCTCCTACGAGCAGTACTTC.

The chain employs TRBV6-5 and TRBJ1-1, with a weak D call TRBD1 (5 bases). The CDR3 has 16 amino acids. With 3 bases removed from V and 4 bases from J, the gap between germline ends came to 18 bases. In germline, CDR1 is MNHEY, CDR2 SVGAGI. CDR3 protein: CASSYFSGGYGTEAFF. The CDR3, as DNA: TGTGCCAGCAGTTATTTTTCCGGGGGTTATGGCACTGAAGCTTTCTTT.

The J gene is TRBJ1-3, the V gene TRBV2, with 7 bases lining up with TRBD1. The V and J ends lost 2 bases and 0 bases, in that order; junction bases with no gene match: 10. Germline V gene data show CDR1 as SNHLY and CDR2 as FYNNEI. The CDR3 has 18 amino acids. The CDR3 DNA sequence: TGTGCCAGCAGTGAATACCAGGGGGGCCTACTCTCTGGAAACACCATATATTTT. It codes for CASSEYQGGLLSGNTIYF.

The chain has TRBV6-1 and TRBJ1-2; 8 positions agree with TRBD1. This CDR3 has 15 amino acids. Germline-derived CDR1 and CDR2 are MNHNS and SASEGT. V lost 5 bases to trimming and J lost 0 bases; unmatched junction nucleotides: 5. Written as DNA, the CDR3 is TGTGCCAGCAGTTCGCAGGGGGCCTCTAACTATGGCTACACCTTC. It yields the protein CASSSQGASNYGYTF.

The J gene is TRBJ1-1, the V gene TRBV19, with D hard to call. Germline V lookup: CDR1 LNHDA, CDR2 SQIVND (reference sequence). The CDR3 runs 14 residues. V was pared by 0 bases and J by 4 bases, with 9 bases between. This CDR3 reads CASSIEAGGTEAFF. CDR3 in DNA: TGTGCCAGTAGTATAGAGGCAGGTGGCACTGAAGCTTTCTTT.

The V and J genes are TRBV5-4 and TRBJ2-5, with 7 bases identical to TRBD2. The CDR3 runs to 15 residues. The junction had 8 bases not matched to a gene; V was cut back by 4 bases and J by 2 bases. Germline lookup yields CDR1 SGHNT and CDR2 YYREEE (reference sequence). CDR3 DNA: TGTGCCAGCAGCCCTGGGAGGGTATGGCAAGAGACCCAGTACTTC. Protein product: CASSPGRVWQETQYF.

The chain joins TRBV7-9 to TRBJ1-4; TRBD1 aligns across 7 bases. Germline CDR1 reads SEHNR; CDR2 reads FQNEAQ (reference sequence). This CDR3 is built from 15 residues. Trimming at V came to 5 bases and at J to 1 base, leaving 4 bases not matched to a gene. For the CDR3, the DNA is TGTGCCAGCAGCCGGGACAGCGAAACTAATGAAAAACTGTTTTTT. It yields the protein CASSRDSETNEKLFF.